This T cell receptor beta chain was profiled in a study of CD8+ T cells in alopecia areata. On the study more broadly: The duration of tofacitinib was 6 to 18 months, with 6 months off drug afterward. General study points: Mice showed TCR sharing more clearly than patients did, possibly owing to HLA.

The sequencing template was cDNA reverse transcribed from extracted RNA. The method was immunoSEQ multiplex PCR; TCRdb's version includes in-frame clones alone and lacks a portion of them. The sample shows roughly 150,000 clones, over 70% of them seen only once. This clone is a singleton in its sample. Its antigen remains unidentified. Germline V lookup: CDR1 GTSNPN, CDR2 SVGIG (reference sequence). CDR3 length: 13 amino acids. Trimming cost V 0 bases and J 4 bases, with 9 bases left between them. The chain uses TRBV30 and TRBJ2-5; D is perhaps TRBD2 (5 bases). The material sequenced was CD8+ T cells sorted from blood, taken at week 0. The TCR sequence derives from a human donor with alopecia areata. The CDR3 DNA sequence: TGTGCCTGGAGTGTAAACAGCGGAGAGACCCAGTACTTC. Protein: CAWSVNSGETQYF.